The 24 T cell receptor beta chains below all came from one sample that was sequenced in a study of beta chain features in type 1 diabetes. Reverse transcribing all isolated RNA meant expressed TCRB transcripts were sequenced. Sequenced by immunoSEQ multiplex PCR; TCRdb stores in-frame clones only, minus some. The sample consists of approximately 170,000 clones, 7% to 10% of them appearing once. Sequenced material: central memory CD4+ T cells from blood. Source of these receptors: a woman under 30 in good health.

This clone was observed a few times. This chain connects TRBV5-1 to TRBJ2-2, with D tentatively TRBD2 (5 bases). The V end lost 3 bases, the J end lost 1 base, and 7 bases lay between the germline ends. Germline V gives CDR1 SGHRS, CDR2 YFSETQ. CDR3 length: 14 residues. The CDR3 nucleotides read TGCGCCAGCAGCTCCCGGGGGAACACCGGGGAGCTGTTTTTT. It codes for CASSSRGNTGELFF.

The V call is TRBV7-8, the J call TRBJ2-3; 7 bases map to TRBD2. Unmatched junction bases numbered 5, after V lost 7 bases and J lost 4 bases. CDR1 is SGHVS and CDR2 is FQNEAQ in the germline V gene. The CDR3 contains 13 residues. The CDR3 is CASIASGADTQYF. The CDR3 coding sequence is TGTGCCAGCATCGCTAGCGGTGCAGATACGCAGTATTTT.

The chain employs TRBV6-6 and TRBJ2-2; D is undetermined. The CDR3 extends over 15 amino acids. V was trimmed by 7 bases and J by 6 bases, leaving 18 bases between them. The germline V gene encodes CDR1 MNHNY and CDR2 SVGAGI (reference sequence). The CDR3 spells CASTYHIPSAGELFF. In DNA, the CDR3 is TGTGCCAGCACCTACCATATTCCCTCGGCCGGGGAGCTGTTTTTT.

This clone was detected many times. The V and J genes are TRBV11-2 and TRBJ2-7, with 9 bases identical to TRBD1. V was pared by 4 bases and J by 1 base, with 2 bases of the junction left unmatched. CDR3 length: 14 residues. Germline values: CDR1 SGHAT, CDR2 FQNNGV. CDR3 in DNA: TGTGCCAGCAGCTCCGGGACAGGGTCCTACGAGCAGTACTTC. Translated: CASSSGTGSYEQYF.

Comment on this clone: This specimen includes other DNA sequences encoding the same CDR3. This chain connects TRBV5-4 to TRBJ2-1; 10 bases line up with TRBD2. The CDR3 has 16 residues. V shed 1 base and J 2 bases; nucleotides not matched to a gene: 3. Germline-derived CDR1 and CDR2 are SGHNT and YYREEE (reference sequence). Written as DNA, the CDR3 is TGTGCCAGCAGCTTGCCCAGCGGGGGGGCCTACAATGAGCAGTTCTTC. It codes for CASSLPSGGAYNEQFF.

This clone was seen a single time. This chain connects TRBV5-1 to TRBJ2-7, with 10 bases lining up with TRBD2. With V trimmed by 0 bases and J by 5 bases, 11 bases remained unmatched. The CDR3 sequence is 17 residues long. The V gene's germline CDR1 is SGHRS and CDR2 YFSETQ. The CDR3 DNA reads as TGCGCCAGCAGCTTGGGCCCCCGGCTAGCGGGAGCCCACGAGCAGTACTTC. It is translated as CASSLGPRLAGAHEQYF. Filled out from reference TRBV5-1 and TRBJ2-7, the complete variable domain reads KAGVTQTPRYLIKTRGQQVTLSCSPISGHRSVSWYQQTPGQGLQFLFEYFSETQRNKGNFPGRFSGRQFSNSRSEMNVSTLELGDSALYLCASSLGPRLAGAHEQYFGPGTRLTVT.

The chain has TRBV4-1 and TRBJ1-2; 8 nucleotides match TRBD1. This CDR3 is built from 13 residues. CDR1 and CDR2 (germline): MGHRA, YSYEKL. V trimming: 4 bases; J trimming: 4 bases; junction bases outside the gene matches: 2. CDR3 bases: TGCGCCAGCAGCCCGGACAGGGTCTATGGCTACACCTTC. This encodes CASSPDRVYGYTF.

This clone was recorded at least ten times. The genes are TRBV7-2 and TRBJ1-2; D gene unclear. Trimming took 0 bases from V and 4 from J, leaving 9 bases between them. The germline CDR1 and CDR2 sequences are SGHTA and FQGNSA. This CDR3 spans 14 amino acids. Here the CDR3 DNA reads TGTGCCAGCAGCTTAGCGAGCCGGTCCTATGGCTACACCTTC. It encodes CASSLASRSYGYTF. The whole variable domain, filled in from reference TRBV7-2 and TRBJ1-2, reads GAGVSQSPSNKVTEKGKDVELRCDPISGHTALYWYRQSLGQGLEFLIYFQGNSAPDKSGLPSDRFSAERTGGSVSTLTIQRTQQEDSAVYLCASSLASRSYGYTFGSGTRLTVV.

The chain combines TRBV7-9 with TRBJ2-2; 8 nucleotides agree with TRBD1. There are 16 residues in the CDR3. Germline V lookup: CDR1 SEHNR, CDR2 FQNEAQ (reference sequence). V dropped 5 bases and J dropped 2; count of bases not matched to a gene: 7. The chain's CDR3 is CASSAGTGDNTGELFF. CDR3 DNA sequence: TGTGCCAGCAGCGCCGGGACAGGAGACAACACCGGGGAGCTGTTTTTT.

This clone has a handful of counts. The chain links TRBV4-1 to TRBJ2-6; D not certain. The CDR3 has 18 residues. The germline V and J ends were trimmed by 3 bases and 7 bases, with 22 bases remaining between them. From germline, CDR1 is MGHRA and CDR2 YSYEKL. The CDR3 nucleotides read TGCGCCAGCAGCCACGCTACGTCAGGCCTTCTGAGAGCCAACGTCCTGACTTTC. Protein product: CASSHATSGLLRANVLTF.

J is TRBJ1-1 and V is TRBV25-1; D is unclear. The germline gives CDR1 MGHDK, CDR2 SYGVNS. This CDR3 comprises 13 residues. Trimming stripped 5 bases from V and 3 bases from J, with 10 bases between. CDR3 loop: CASSPWQDTEAFF. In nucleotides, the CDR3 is TGTGCCAGCAGTCCATGGCAGGACACTGAAGCTTTCTTT.

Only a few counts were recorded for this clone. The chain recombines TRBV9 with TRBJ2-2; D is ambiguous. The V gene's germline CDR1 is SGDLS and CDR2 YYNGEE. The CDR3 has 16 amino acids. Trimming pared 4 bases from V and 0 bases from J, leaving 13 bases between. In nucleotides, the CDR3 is TGTGCCAGCAGCCAATTCGCTTTAGCGAACACCGGGGAGCTGTTTTTT. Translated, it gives CASSQFALANTGELFF.

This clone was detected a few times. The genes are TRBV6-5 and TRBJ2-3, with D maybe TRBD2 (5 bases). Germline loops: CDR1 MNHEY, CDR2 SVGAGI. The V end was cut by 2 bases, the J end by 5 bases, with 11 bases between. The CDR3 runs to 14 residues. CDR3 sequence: CASSYGGSRDTQYF. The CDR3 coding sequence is TGTGCCAGCAGTTACGGTGGGAGTAGAGATACGCAGTATTTT.

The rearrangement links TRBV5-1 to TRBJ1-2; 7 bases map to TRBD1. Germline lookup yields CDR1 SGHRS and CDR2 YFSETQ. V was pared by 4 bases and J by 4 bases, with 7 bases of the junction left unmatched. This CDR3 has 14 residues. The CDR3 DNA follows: TGCGCCAGCAGCGCCGGACAGGACATCTATGGCTACACCTTC. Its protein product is CASSAGQDIYGYTF.

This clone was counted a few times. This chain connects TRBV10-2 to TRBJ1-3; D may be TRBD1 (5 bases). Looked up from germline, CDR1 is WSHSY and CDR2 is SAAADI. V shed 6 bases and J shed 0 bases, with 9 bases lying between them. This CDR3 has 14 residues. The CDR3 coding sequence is TGCGCCAGCAGCGACAGTCTCTCTGGAAACACCATATATTTT. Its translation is CASSDSLSGNTIYF.

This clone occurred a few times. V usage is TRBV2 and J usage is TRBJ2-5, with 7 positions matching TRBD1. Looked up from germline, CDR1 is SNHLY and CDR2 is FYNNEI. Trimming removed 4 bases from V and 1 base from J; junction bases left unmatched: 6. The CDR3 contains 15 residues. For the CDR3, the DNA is TGTGCCAGCAGTGCCCAGACAGGGATCCAAGAGACCCAGTACTTC. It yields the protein CASSAQTGIQETQYF.

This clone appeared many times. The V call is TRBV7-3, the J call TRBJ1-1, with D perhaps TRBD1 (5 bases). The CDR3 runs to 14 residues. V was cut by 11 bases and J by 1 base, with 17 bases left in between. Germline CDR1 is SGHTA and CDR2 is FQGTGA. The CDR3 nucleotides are TGTGCCGTTCCCGAGAGACAGTCGAACACTGAAGCTTTCTTT. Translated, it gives CAVPERQSNTEAFF.

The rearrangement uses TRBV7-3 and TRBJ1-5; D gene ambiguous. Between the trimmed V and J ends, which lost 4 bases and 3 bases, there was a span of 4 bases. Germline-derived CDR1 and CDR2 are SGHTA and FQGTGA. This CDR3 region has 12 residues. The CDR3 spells CASSSVNQPQHF. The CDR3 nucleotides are TGTGCCAGCAGCTCGGTCAATCAGCCCCAGCATTTT.

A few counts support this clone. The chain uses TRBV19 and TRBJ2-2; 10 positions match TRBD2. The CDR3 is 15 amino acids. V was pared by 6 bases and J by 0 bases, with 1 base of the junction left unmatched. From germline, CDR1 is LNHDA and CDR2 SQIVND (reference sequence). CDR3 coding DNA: TGTGCCAGTAGCCTAGCGGGGGCGAACACCGGGGAGCTGTTTTTT. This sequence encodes CASSLAGANTGELFF.

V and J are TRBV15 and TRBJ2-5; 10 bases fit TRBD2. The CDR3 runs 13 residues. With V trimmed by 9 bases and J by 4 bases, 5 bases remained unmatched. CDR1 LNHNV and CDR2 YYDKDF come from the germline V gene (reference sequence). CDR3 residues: CATTSGFTETQYF. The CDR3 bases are TGTGCCACGACTAGCGGGTTCACAGAGACCCAGTACTTC. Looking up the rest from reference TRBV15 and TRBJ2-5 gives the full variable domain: DAMVIQNPRYQVTQFGKPVTLSCSQTLNHNVMYWYQQKSSQAPKLLFHYYDKDFNNEADTPDNFQSRRPNTSFCFLDIRSPGLGDTAMYLCATTSGFTETQYFGPGTRLLVL.

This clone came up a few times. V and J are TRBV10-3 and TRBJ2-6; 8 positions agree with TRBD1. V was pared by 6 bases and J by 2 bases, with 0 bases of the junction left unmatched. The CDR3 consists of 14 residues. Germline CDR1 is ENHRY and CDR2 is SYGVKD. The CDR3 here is CAISRGPGANVLTF. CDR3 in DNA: TGTGCCATCAGCAGGGGGCCTGGGGCCAACGTCCTGACTTTC.

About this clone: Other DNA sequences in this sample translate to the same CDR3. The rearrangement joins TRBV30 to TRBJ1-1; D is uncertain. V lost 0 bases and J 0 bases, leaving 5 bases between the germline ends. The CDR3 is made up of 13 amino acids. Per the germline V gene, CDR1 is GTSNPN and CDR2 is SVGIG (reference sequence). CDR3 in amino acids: CAWSVLVNTEAFF. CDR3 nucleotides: TGTGCCTGGAGTGTACTGGTGAACACTGAAGCTTTCTTT.

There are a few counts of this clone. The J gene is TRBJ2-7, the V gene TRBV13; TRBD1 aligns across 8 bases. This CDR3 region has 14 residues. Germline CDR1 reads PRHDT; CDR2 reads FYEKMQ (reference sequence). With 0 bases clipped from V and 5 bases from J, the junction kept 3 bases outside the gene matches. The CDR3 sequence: CASSLGQGAHEQYF. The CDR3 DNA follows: TGTGCCAGCAGCTTAGGCCAGGGGGCTCACGAGCAGTACTTC.

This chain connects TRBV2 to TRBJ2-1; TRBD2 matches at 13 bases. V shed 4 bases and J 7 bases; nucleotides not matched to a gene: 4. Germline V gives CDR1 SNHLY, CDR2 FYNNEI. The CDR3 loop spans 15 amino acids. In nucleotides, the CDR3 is TGTGCCAGCAGTGTCGGGACTAGCGGGACAAATGAGCAGTTCTTC. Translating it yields CASSVGTSGTNEQFF.